This T cell receptor (beta chain) is drawn from a study of control samples from healthy donors and cancer patients. Using immunoSEQ multiplex PCR, the repertoire was profiled, and TCRdb retains in-frame clones only, with some absent. The sample has 130,000 or so clones; 70% to 90% are singletons. The CDR3 has 16 residues. Germline CDR1 is SGDLS and CDR2 is YYNGEE. V lost 0 bases and J 0 bases, leaving 10 bases between the germline ends. Input material: blood. The chain combines TRBV9 with TRBJ1-3, with D unclear. This receptor was taken from a man in his forties or fifties in good health. The CDR3 loop is CASSVGTHLSGNTIYF. In DNA, the CDR3 is TGTGCCAGCAGCGTAGGGACCCATCTCTCTGGAAACACCATATATTTT.